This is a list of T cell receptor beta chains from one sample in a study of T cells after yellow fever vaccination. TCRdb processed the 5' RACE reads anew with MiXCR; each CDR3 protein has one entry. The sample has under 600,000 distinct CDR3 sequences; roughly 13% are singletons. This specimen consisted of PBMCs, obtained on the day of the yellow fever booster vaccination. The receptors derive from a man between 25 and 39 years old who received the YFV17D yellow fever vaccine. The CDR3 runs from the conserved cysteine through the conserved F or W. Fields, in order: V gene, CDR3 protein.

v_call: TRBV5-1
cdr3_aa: CASSLGGTGVQETQYF

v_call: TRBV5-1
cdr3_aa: CASSPPWTGSEAFF

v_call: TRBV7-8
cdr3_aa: CASSLGTRGPDQPQHF

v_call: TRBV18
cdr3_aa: CASSPPGQGKAYEQYF

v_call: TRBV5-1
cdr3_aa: CASDPGLAGGDVNTQYF

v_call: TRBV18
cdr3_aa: CASHPGGAGIQYF

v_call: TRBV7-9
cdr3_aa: CASSLDANTGELFF

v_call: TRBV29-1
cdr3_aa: CSVLTFYEQYF

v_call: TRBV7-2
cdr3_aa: CASRAAGNTIYF

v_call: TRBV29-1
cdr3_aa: CSCRQGGYEQYF

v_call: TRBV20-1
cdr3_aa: CSALPGVPSYEQYF

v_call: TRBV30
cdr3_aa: CAWITGTKSGELFF